The source of this TCR beta chain is a study of control samples from healthy donors and cancer patients. Some clones are missing from TCRdb's copy, which holds only in-frame ones; the method was immunoSEQ multiplex PCR. The table includes approximately 85,000 clones, approximately 88% detected once. This CDR3 is 17 amino acids long. The germline gives CDR1 SGDLS, CDR2 YYNGEE. Trimming at V came to 0 bases and at J to 3 bases, leaving 8 bases not matched to a gene. The sequence derives from a woman between 55 and 75 years old in good health. V gene TRBV9 combines with J gene TRBJ2-1, with 8 nucleotides matching TRBD2. The specimen sequenced was blood. This CDR3 reads CASSVVRAGGNYNEQFF. The DNA for the CDR3 is TGTGCCAGCAGCGTAGTAAGGGCGGGGGGAAACTACAATGAGCAGTTCTTC.